This is a list of T cell receptor beta chains from one sample in a study of T cell repertoires in cytomegalovirus infection. Each CDR3 protein is one row after TCRdb ran MiXCR on the reads. The table lists about 110,000 distinct CDR3 sequences, 10% of them singletons. These receptors lack a known antigen. Sequences were obtained from PBMCs, sequenced either directly or after in vitro stimulation (not recorded which). The source is a human donor in good health (CMV status not recorded). Some clones in this sample may be carry-over from other donors' samples. Both conserved end residues are part of each CDR3. The order of the fields is CDR3 length, J gene, D gene, V gene, clone size, CDR3 protein, CDR3 DNA. The D gene is left open where the match is weak. Clone size is given for some rows only: seen once, a few or many times, or a class if the clone is expanded.

cdr3_length: 15
j_call: TRBJ1-1
d_call: -
v_call: TRBV6-5
clone_size: many
cdr3_aa: CASSYSTGSRHEAFF
cdr3_nt: TGTGCCAGCAGTTACTCGACCGGCTCCCGTCATGAAGCTTTCTTT

cdr3_length: 12
j_call: TRBJ2-1
d_call: -
v_call: TRBV6-1
clone_size: -
cdr3_aa: CASSEERYEQFF
cdr3_nt: TGTGCCAGCAGTGAAGAGAGGTATGAGCAGTTCTTC

cdr3_length: 14
j_call: TRBJ1-4
d_call: -
v_call: TRBV11-2
clone_size: -
cdr3_aa: CASSYSVGNEKLFF
cdr3_nt: TGTGCCAGCAGCTACTCTGTTGGGAATGAAAAACTGTTTTTT

cdr3_length: 13
j_call: TRBJ1-1
d_call: -
v_call: TRBV9
clone_size: few
cdr3_aa: CASSVGSNTEAFF
cdr3_nt: TGTGCCAGCAGCGTAGGGTCCAACACTGAAGCTTTCTTT

cdr3_length: 14
j_call: TRBJ2-5
d_call: -
v_call: TRBV28
clone_size: -
cdr3_aa: CASSLPSQRGTQYF
cdr3_nt: TGTGCCAGCAGTTTACCGTCCCAACGGGGGACCCAGTACTTC

cdr3_length: 13
j_call: TRBJ1-4
d_call: -
v_call: TRBV5-4
clone_size: many
cdr3_aa: CASSPDAAEKLFF
cdr3_nt: TGTGCCAGCAGCCCGGACGCGGCCGAAAAACTGTTTTTT

cdr3_length: 17
j_call: TRBJ2-3
d_call: TRBD2
v_call: TRBV6-2/TRBV6-3
clone_size: -
cdr3_aa: CASSAGTSGSLTDTQYF
cdr3_nt: TGTGCCAGCAGTGCCGGGACTAGCGGGAGTCTCACAGATACGCAGTATTTT

cdr3_length: 14
j_call: TRBJ2-1
d_call: -
v_call: TRBV12-5
clone_size: few
cdr3_aa: CASGFSGTYNEQFF
cdr3_nt: TGTGCTAGTGGTTTCTCAGGGACTTACAATGAGCAGTTCTTC

cdr3_length: 16
j_call: TRBJ2-2
d_call: TRBD2
v_call: TRBV20-1
clone_size: many
cdr3_aa: CSARHSGRARTGELFF
cdr3_nt: TGCAGTGCTAGACATAGCGGGAGGGCCCGCACCGGGGAGCTGTTTTTT

cdr3_length: 16
j_call: TRBJ1-2
d_call: -
v_call: TRBV11-3
clone_size: few
cdr3_aa: CASSFMSTGPLYGYTF
cdr3_nt: TGTGCCAGCAGCTTCATGTCGACAGGTCCCCTCTATGGCTACACCTTC

cdr3_length: 13
j_call: TRBJ2-5
d_call: TRBD2
v_call: TRBV7-9
clone_size: few
cdr3_aa: CASSLGLAQTQYF
cdr3_nt: TGTGCCAGCAGCTTGGGACTAGCGCAGACCCAGTACTTC

cdr3_length: 17
j_call: TRBJ2-5
d_call: TRBD2
v_call: TRBV7-8
clone_size: -
cdr3_aa: CASSLVPTSGPQETKYF
cdr3_nt: TGTGCCAGCAGCTTAGTGCCGACTAGCGGGCCCCAAGAGACCAAGTACTTC

cdr3_length: 11
j_call: TRBJ1-2
d_call: -
v_call: TRBV12-3/TRBV12-4
clone_size: -
cdr3_aa: CASSLESRYTF
cdr3_nt: TGTGCCAGCAGTTTGGAATCACGCTACACCTTC

cdr3_length: 15
j_call: TRBJ1-1
d_call: TRBD1
v_call: TRBV7-2
clone_size: few
cdr3_aa: CASSRDRGRLTEAFF
cdr3_nt: TGTGCCAGCAGCAGGGACAGGGGAAGATTGACTGAAGCTTTCTTT

cdr3_length: 15
j_call: TRBJ1-1
d_call: -
v_call: TRBV4-1
clone_size: few
cdr3_aa: CASSQAARVNTEAFF
cdr3_nt: TGCGCCAGCAGCCAAGCGGCCAGGGTGAACACTGAAGCTTTCTTT

cdr3_length: 13
j_call: TRBJ2-7
d_call: -
v_call: TRBV11-2
clone_size: few
cdr3_aa: CASSSGVDYEQYF
cdr3_nt: TGTGCCAGCAGCTCCGGGGTTGACTACGAGCAGTACTTC